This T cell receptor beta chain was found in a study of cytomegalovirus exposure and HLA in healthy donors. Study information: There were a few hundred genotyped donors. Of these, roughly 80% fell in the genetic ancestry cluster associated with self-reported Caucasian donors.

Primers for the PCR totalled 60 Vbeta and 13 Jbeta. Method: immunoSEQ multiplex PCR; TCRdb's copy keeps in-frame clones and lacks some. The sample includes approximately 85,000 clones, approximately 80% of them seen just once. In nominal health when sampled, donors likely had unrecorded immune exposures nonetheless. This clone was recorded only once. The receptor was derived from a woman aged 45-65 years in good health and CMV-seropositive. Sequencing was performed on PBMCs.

DNA of the CDR3: TGTGCCAGCAAGACTACCGGGACAGGGAATGAAAAACTGTTTTTT. Its protein is CASKTTGTGNEKLFF. The chain joins TRBV6-6 to TRBJ1-4; 9 bases line up with TRBD1. From germline, CDR1 is MNHNY and CDR2 SVGAGI (reference sequence). The trim removed 7 bases at V and 5 bases at J, leaving 8 bases unmatched. This CDR3 comprises 15 residues.